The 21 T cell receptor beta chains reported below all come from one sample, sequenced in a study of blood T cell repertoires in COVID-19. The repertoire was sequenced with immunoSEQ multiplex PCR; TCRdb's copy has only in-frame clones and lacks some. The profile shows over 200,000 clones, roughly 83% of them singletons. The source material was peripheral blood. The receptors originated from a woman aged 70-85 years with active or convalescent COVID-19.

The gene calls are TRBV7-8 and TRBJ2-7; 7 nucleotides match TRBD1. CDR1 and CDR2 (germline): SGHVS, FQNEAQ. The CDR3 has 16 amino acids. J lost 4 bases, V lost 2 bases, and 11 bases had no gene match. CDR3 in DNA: TGTGCCAGCAGCTTACGGCTCCGGGACAGCGAATACGAGCAGTACTTC. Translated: CASSLRLRDSEYEQYF.

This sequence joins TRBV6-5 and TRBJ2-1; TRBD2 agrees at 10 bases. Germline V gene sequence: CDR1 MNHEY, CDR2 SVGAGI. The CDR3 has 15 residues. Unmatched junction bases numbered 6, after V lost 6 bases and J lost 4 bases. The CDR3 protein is CASRAGTSVYNEQFF. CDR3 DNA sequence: TGTGCCAGCAGAGCCGGGACTAGCGTTTACAATGAGCAGTTCTTC.

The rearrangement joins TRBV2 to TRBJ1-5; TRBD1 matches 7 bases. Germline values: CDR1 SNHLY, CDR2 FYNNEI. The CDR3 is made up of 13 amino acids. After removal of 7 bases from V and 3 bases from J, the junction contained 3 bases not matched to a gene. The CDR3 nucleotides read TGTGCCAGCATGGGACAGTACAATCAGCCCCAGCATTTT. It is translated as CASMGQYNQPQHF.

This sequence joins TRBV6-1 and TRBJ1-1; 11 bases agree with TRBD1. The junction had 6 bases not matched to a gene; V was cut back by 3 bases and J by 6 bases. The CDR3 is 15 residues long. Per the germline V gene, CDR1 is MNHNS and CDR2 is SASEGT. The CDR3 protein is CASSEGQGGLAEAFF. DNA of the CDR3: TGTGCCAGCAGTGAGGGACAGGGGGGGCTCGCTGAAGCTTTCTTT.

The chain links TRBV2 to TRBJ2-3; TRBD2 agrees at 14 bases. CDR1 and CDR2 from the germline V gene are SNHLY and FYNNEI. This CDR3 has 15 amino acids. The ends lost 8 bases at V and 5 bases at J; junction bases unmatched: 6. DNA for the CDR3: TGTGCCAGCGAGGAGGGGACTAGCGGGGGAGATACGCAGTATTTT. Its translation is CASEEGTSGGDTQYF.

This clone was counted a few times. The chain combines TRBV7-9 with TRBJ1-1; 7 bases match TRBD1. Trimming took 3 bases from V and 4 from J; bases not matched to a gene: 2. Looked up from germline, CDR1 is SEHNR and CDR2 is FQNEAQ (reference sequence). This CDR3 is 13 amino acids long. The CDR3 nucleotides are TGTGCCAGCAGCTTCGGACAGGCCACTGAAGCTTTCTTT. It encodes CASSFGQATEAFF.

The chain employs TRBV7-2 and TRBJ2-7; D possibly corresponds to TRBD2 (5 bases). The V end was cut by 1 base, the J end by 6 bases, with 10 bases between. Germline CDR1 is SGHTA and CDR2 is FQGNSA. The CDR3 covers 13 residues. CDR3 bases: TGTGCCAGCAGCTTAGAGAGGGTGAGCGAGCAGTACTTC. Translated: CASSLERVSEQYF.

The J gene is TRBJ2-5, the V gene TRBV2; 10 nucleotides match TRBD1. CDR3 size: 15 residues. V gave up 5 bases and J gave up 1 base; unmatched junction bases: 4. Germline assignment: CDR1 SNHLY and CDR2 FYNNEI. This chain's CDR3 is CASSSGQGGQETQYF. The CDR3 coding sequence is TGTGCCAGCAGTAGCGGACAGGGGGGCCAAGAGACCCAGTACTTC.

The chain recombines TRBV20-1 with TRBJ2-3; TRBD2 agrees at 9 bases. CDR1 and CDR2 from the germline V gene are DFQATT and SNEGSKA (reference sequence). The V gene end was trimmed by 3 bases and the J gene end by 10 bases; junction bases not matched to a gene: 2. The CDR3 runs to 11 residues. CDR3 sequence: CSARREGAQYF. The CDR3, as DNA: TGCAGTGCTAGGCGGGAGGGCGCGCAGTATTTT.

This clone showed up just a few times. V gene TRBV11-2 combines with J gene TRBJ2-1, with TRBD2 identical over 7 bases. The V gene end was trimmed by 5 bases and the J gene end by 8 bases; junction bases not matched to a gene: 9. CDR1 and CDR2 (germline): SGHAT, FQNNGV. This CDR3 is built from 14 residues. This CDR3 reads CASSPWATSHEQFF. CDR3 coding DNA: TGTGCCAGCAGCCCTTGGGCGACTAGCCATGAGCAGTTCTTC.

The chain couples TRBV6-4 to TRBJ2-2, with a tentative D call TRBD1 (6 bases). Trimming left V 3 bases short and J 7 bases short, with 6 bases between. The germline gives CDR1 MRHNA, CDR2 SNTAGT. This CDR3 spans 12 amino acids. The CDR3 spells CASSETGGELFF. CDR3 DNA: TGTGCCAGCAGTGAGACAGGCGGGGAGCTGTTTTTT.

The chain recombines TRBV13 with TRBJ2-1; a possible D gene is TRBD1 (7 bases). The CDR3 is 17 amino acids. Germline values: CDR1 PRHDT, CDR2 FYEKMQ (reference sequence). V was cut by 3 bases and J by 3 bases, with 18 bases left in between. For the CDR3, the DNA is TGTGCCAGCAGCTTTCGTACCCCAGGGGGGTTCTACAATGAGCAGTTCTTC. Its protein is CASSFRTPGGFYNEQFF.

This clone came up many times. CDR3 DNA: TGTGCCAGCAGTATCTCTCTAGCGGGAGGGCCCGGCGAGCAGTACTTC. This sequence encodes CASSISLAGGPGEQYF. The chain has TRBV27 and TRBJ2-7; TRBD2 aligns across 12 bases. The CDR3 loop spans 16 amino acids. CDR1 is MNHEY, CDR2 SMNVEV, per germline (reference sequence). Losses at the gene ends were 5 bases for V and 6 bases for J; bases not matched to a gene: 11.

The DNA of the CDR3 is TGTGCCAGCAGCCGCTCGTACCAGGGGGGCCTTTCTGGGGCCAACGTCCTGACTTTC. Translating gives CASSRSYQGGLSGANVLTF. This chain uses TRBV4-2 with TRBJ2-6, with a possible D match to TRBD1 (7 bases). V dropped 4 bases and J dropped 1 base, with 20 bases sitting between them. The CDR3 runs 19 residues. Germline V gene sequence: CDR1 LGHNA, CDR2 YNFKEQ.

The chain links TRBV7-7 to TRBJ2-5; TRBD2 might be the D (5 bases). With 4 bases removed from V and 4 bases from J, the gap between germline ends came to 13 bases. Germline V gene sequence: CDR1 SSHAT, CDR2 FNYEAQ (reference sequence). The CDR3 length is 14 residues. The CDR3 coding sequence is TGTGCCAGCAGCTCGCGGCCAGGAGGAGAGACCCAGTACTTC. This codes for CASSSRPGGETQYF.

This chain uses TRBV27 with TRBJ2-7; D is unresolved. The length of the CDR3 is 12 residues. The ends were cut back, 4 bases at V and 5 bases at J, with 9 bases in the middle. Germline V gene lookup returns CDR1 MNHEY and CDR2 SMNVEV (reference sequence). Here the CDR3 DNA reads TGTGCCAGCAGTTCCTACAGTAACGAGCAGTACTTC. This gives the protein CASSSYSNEQYF.

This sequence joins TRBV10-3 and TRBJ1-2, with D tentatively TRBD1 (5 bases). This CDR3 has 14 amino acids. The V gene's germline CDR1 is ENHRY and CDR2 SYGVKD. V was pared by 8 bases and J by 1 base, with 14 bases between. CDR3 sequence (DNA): TGTGCCATCGCCCCCGACAGACTTAACTATGGCTACACCTTC. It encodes CAIAPDRLNYGYTF.

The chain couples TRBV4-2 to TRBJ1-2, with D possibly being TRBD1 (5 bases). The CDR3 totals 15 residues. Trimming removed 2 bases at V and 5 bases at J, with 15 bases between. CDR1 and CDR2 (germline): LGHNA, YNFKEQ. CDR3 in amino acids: CASSQSKLQGYGYTF. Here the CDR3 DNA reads TGTGCCAGCAGCCAATCTAAACTCCAGGGATATGGCTACACCTTC.

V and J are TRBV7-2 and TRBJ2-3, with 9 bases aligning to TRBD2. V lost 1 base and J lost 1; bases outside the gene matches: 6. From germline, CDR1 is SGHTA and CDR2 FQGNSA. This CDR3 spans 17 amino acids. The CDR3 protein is CASSLGRVAGGTDTQYF. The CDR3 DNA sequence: TGTGCCAGCAGCTTAGGAAGGGTAGCGGGAGGCACAGATACGCAGTATTTT.

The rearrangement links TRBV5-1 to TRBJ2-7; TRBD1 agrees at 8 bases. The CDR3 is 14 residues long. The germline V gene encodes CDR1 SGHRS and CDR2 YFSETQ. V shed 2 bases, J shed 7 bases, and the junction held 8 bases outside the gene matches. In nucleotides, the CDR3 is TGCGCCAGCAGCTTCGGACAGGGTACGAGGGAGCAGTACTTC. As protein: CASSFGQGTREQYF. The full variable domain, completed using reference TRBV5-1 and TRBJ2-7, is KAGVTQTPRYLIKTRGQQVTLSCSPISGHRSVSWYQQTPGQGLQFLFEYFSETQRNKGNFPGRFSGRQFSNSRSEMNVSTLELGDSALYLCASSFGQGTREQYFGPGTRLTVT.

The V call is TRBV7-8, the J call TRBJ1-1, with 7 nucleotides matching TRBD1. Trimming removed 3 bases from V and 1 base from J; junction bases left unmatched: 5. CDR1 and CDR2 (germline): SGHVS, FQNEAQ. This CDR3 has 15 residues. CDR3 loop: CASSFEGTANTEAFF. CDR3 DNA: TGTGCCAGCAGCTTTGAAGGGACAGCGAACACTGAAGCTTTCTTT.